Listed here is a single T cell receptor beta chain. Its cognate antigen is unknown. The sample belongs to a study of radiation and T cells in renal cell carcinoma. Study in general: Nephrectomy followed 15 Gy stereotactic body radiation by 4 weeks. Study-level points and caveats: In blood, top tumor clones expanded by 2 weeks, shrinking by 4. Pretreatment tumor biopsies were lacking, so baseline clonotypes are unknown.

Using immunoSEQ multiplex PCR, the repertoire was profiled, and TCRdb retains in-frame clones only, with some absent. The table has 100,000 to 150,000 clones, 70% to 90% seen once; the top ten hold 5.5% to 6.5%. Documented time point: blood 2 weeks post-SBRT. Treatment defined: 15 Gy SBRT to primary tumor, nephrectomy 4 weeks later. Radiation-treated patients gave blood at baseline, week 2 and week 4. Specimen: blood, collected from a patient whose treatment included radiotherapy and nephrectomy. The sequence came from an older woman with renal cell carcinoma.

CDR3 nucleotides: TGTGCCAGTAGTAAGTGGACTAGCGGGGGAGTCTACAATGAGCAGTTCTTC. It translates to CASSKWTSGGVYNEQFF. This chain uses TRBV19 with TRBJ2-1, with 13 positions matching TRBD2. With V trimmed by 4 bases and J by 3 bases, 6 bases remained unmatched. The germline CDR1 and CDR2 sequences are LNHDA and SQIVND (reference sequence). The CDR3 extends over 17 amino acids. The full variable domain, with the rest looked up from reference TRBV19 and TRBJ2-1, is DGGITQSPKYLFRKEGQNVTLSCEQNLNHDAMYWYRQDPGQGLRLIYYSQIVNDFQKGDIAEGYSVSREKKESFPLTVTSAQKNPTAFYLCASSKWTSGGVYNEQFFGPGTRLTVL.